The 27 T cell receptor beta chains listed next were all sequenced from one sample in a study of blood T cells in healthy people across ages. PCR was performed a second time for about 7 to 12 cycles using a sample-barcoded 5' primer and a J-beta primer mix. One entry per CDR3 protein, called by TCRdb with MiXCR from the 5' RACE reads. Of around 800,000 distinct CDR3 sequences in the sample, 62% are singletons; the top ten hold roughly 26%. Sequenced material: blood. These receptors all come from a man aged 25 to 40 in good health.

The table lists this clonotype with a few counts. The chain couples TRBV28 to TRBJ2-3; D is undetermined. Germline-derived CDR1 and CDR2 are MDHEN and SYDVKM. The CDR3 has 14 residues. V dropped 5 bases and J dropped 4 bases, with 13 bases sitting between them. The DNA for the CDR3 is TGTGCCAGCAGTCTCGAAATGGTTCCAGATACGCAGTATTTT. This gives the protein CASSLEMVPDTQYF.

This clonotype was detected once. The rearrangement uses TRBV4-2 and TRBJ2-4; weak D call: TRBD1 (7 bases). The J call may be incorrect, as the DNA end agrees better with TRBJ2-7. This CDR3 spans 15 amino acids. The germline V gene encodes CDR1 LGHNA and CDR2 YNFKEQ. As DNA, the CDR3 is TGTGCCAGCAATCAAGGAGGGACAGCCTCCTACGAGCAGTACTTC. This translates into CASNQGGTASYEQYF.

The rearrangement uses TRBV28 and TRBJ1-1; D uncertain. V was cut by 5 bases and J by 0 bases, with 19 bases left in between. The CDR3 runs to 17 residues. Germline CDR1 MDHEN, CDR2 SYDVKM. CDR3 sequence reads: CASSPPGEGVMNTEAFF. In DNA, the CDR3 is TGTGCCAGCAGTCCACCCGGGGAGGGAGTAATGAACACTGAAGCTTTCTTT.

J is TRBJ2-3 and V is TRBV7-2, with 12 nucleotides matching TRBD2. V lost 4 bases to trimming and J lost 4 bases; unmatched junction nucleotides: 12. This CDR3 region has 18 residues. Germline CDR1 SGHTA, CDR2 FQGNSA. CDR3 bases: TGTGCCAGCAGCTCATGGGCGGCTAGCGGGGGGGTAGCAGATACGCAGTATTTT. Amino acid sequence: CASSSWAASGGVADTQYF.

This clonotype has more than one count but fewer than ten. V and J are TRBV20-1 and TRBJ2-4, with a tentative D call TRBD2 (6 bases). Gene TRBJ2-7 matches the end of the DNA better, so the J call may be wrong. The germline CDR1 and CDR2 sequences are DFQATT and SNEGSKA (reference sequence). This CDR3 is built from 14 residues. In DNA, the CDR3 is TGCAGTGCTAGAGATCCACTAGCCGGCTACGAGCAGTACTTC. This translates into CSARDPLAGYEQYF.

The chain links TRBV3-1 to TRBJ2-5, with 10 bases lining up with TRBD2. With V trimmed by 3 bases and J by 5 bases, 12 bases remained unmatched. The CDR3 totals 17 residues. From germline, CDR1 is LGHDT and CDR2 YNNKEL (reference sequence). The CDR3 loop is CASSHLGQRGGQETQYF. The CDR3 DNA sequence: TGTGCCAGCAGCCATCTGGGGCAGCGGGGGGGCCAGGAGACCCAGTACTTC.

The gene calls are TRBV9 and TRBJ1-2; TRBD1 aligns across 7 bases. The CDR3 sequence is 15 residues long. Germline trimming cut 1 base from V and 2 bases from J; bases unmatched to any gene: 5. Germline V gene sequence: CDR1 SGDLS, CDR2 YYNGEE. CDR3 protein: CASSVQPGQNYGYTF. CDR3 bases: TGTGCCAGCAGCGTACAGCCGGGACAGAACTATGGCTACACCTTC.

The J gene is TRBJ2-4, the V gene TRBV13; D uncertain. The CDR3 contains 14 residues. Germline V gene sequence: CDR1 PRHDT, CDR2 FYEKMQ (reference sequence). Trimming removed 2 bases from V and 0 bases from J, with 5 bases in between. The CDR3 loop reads CASSLRQAKNIQYF. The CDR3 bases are TGTGCCAGCAGCTTAAGACAAGCCAAAAACATTCAGTACTTC.

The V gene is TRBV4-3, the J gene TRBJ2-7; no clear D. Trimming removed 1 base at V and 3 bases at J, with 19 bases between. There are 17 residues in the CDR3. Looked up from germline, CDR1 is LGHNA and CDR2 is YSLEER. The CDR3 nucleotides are TGCGCCAGCAGCCAAGGAGTCGTGACGACGAAGAGCTACGAGCAGTACTTC. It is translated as CASSQGVVTTKSYEQYF.

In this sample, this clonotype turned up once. CDR3 sequence: CSARDPRGGYTF. The CDR3 coding sequence is TGCAGTGCTAGAGATCCCAGGGGCGGCTACACCTTC. V and J are TRBV20-1 and TRBJ1-2, with a tentative D call TRBD1 (6 bases). CDR1 and CDR2 (germline): DFQATT, SNEGSKA (reference sequence). V lost 0 bases and J lost 8, with 10 bases in between. The CDR3 extends over 12 amino acids.

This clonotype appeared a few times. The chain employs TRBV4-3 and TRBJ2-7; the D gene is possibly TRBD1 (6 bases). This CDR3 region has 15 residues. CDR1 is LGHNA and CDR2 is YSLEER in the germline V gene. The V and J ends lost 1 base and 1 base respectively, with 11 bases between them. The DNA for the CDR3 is TGCGCCAGCAGCCAAGTTGTGGACAGATCCTACGAGCAGTACTTC. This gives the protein CASSQVVDRSYEQYF.

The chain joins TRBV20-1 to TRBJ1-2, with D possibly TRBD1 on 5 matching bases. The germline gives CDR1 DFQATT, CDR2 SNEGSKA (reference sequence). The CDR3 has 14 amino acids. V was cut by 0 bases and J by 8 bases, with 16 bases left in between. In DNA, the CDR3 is TGCAGTGCTAGAGATGGTTGGCAGGGCCACGGCTACACCTTC. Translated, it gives CSARDGWQGHGYTF.

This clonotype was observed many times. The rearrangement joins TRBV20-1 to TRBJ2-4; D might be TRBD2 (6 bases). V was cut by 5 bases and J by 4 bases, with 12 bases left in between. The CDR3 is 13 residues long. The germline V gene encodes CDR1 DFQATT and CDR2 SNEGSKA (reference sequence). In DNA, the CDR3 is TGCAGTGCTTCGCCTGGGGGGAAAAACATTCAGTACTTC. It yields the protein CSASPGGKNIQYF.

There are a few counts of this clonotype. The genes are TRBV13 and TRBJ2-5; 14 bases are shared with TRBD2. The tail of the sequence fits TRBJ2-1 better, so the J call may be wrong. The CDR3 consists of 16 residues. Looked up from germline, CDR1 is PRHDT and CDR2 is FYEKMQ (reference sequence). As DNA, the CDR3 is TGTGCCAGCAGCCGACTAGCGGGGGGGTACCAAGAGACCCAGTTCTTC. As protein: CASSRLAGGYQETQFF.

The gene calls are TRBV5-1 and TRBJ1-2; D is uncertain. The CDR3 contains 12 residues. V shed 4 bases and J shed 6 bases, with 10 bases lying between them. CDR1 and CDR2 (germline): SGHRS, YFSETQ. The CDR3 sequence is CASSDPGNGYTF. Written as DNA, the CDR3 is TGCGCCAGCAGCGACCCAGGCAATGGCTACACCTTC.

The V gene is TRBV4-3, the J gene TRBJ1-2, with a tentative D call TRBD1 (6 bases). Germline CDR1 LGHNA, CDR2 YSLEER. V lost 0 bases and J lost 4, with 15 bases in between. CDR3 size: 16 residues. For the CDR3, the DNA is TGCGCCAGCAGCCAAGATCGTTCGAGGGGGGTCTATGGCTACACCTTC. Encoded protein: CASSQDRSRGVYGYTF.

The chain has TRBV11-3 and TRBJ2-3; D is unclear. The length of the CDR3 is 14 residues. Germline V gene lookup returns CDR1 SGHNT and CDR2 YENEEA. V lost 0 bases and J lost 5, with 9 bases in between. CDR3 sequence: CASSLEGYGDTQYF. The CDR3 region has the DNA TGTGCCAGCAGCTTAGAAGGGTACGGAGATACGCAGTATTTT.

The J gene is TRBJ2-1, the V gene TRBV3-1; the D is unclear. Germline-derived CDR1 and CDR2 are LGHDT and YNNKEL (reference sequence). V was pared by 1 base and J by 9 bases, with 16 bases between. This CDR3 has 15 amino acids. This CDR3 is CASSQVVLTVGEQFF. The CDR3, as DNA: TGTGCCAGCAGCCAAGTCGTACTAACGGTCGGTGAGCAGTTCTTC.

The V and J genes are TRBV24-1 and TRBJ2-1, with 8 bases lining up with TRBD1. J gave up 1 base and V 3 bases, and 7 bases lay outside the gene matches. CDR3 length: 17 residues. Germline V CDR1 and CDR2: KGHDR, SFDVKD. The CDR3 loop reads CATSDLDRGPSYNEQFF. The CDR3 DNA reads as TGTGCCACCAGTGATCTTGACAGGGGACCGTCCTACAATGAGCAGTTCTTC.

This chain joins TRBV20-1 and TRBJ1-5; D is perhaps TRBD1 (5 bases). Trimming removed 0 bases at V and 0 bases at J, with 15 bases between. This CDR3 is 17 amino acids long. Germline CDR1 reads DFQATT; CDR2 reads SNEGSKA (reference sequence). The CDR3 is CSARDRGWGYSNQPQHF. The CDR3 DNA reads TGCAGTGCTAGAGATCGGGGTTGGGGGTATAGCAATCAGCCCCAGCATTTT.

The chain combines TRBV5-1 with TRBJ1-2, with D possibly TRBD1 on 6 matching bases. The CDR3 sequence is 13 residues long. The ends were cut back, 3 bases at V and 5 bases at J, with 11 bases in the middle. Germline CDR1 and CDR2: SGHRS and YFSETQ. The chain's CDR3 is CASSSGAGYGYTF. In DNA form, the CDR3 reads TGCGCCAGCAGCTCGGGGGCTGGATATGGCTACACCTTC.

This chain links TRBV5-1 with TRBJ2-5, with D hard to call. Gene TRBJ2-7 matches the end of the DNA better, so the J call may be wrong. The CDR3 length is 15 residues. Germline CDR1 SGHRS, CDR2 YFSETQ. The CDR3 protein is CASSLGTGASHEQYF. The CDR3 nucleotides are TGCGCCAGCAGCTTGGGAACCGGAGCGTCTCACGAGCAGTACTTC.

CDR3 residues: CSARRQGDQPQHF. The CDR3 nucleotides are TGCAGTGCTAGGCGGCAGGGGGATCAGCCCCAGCATTTT. This rearrangement joins TRBV20-1 to TRBJ1-5; 7 bases are shared with TRBD1. Germline CDR1 is DFQATT and CDR2 is SNEGSKA (reference sequence). This CDR3 spans 13 amino acids. Trimming at V came to 3 bases and at J to 5 bases, leaving 4 bases not matched to a gene.

CDR3 in amino acids: CAISEASGGANEQFF. CDR3 bases: TGTGCCATCAGTGAGGCCAGCGGGGGGGCGAATGAGCAGTTCTTC. The V call is TRBV10-3, the J call TRBJ2-1, with 10 bases lining up with TRBD2. Trimming removed 2 bases from V and 7 bases from J; junction bases left unmatched: 5. The germline V gene encodes CDR1 ENHRY and CDR2 SYGVKD. CDR3 size: 15 residues.

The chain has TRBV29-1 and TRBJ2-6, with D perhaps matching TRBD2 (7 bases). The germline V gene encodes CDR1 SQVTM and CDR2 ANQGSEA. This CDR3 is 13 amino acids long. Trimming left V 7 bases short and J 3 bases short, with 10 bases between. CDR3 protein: CSAGGGGANVLTF. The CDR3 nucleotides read TGCAGCGCGGGGGGCGGTGGGGCCAACGTCCTGACTTTC.

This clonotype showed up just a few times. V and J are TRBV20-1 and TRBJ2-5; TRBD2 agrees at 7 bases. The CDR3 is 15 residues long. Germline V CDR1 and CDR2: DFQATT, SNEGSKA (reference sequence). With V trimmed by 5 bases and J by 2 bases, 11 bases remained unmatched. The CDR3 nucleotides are TGCAGTGCTCATGGGCCGGGACTACAACAAGAGACCCAGTACTTC. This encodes CSAHGPGLQQETQYF.

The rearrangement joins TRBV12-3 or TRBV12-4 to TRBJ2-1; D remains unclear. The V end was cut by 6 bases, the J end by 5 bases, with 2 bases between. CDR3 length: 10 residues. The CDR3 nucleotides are TGTGCCAGCAGGGACAATGAGCAGTTCTTC. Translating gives CASRDNEQFF.